This T cell receptor (beta chain) was sequenced in a study of post-analysis software for immune sequencing data. About the research overall: In terms of disease course, relapsing-remitting, secondary progressive and progressive-relapsing multiple sclerosis were included. The study, taken as a whole, reports: Multiple sclerosis patients had significantly lower normalized Chao1 diversity than controls. In patients, about five TRBV segments were more frequent than in controls, with TRBV5-6, TRBV5-1 and TRBV20-1 among them. Batch-mates among the samples co-clustered strongly by F measure.

Germline V gene sequence: CDR1 SGHDN, CDR2 FVKESK. V lost 11 bases, J lost 10 bases, and 15 bases lay in between. The CDR3 is 11 residues long. Notes on this clonotype: What it binds is not known.

Presence of unique molecular identifiers characterized the TCR beta cDNA libraries. The source material, roughly 0.9 to 11 million T cells, gave rise to roughly 0.5 million cDNA molecules. TCRdb independently ran MiXCR on the PCR reads; one entry per CDR3 protein. The data contain 600,000 to 750,000 distinct CDR3 sequences, approximately 60% of them seen just once; the ten biggest clones take up over 9%. The TCR was taken from a girl aged 2 to 9 with multiple sclerosis. This chain uses TRBV14 with TRBJ2-1; D is unclear. Sequencing was done on a sample of blood. This chain's CDR3 is CACRAGGEQFF. The CDR3 DNA follows: TGTGCCTGCCGGGCTGGCGGCGAGCAGTTCTTC.